Shown below are 8 T cell receptor beta chains from a single sample sequenced in a study of cytomegalovirus exposure and HLA in healthy donors. The primer mix had 60 Vbeta and 13 Jbeta primers. This table comes from immunoSEQ multiplex PCR, and its TCRdb copy is limited to in-frame clones, with some not included. The data show 150,000 or so clones, roughly four fifths seen once. Sequences were obtained from PBMCs. These receptors were taken from a man aged 30 to 39 in good health and CMV-seropositive.

This chain uses TRBV7-9 with TRBJ2-3, with D maybe TRBD2 (6 bases). CDR3 length: 17 residues. CDR1 and CDR2 from the germline V gene are SEHNR and FQNEAQ (reference sequence). The V end was cut by 6 bases, the J end by 2 bases, with 21 bases between. The CDR3 loop is CASSRMGVLADTDTQYF. For the CDR3, the DNA is TGTGCCAGCAGTAGGATGGGTGTGTTAGCGGACACAGATACGCAGTATTTT.

This chain connects TRBV6-1 to TRBJ1-6; tentative D call: TRBD1 (6 bases). V lost 8 bases and J lost 10, with 18 bases in between. Per the germline V gene, CDR1 is MNHNS and CDR2 is SASEGT. The length of the CDR3 is 14 residues. In nucleotides, the CDR3 is TGTGCCAGCTCAAACAGGGAGGGCAACTCACCCCTCCACTTT. Translating it yields CASSNREGNSPLHF.

The chain recombines TRBV5-1 with TRBJ2-1, with D unresolved. Germline V gene data show CDR1 as SGHRS and CDR2 as YFSETQ. There are 14 residues in the CDR3. Trimming removed 0 bases at V and 5 bases at J, with 9 bases between. The CDR3 loop is CASSLVRSNNEQFF. The CDR3 DNA reads as TGCGCCAGCAGCTTGGTTCGTAGTAACAATGAGCAGTTCTTC.

The chain links TRBV28 to TRBJ2-7; D unclear. Trimming pared 5 bases from V and 2 bases from J, leaving 10 bases between. Germline CDR1 reads MDHEN; CDR2 reads SYDVKM. This CDR3 region has 13 residues. The CDR3 region is CASSPRLTYEQYF. The CDR3 region has the DNA TGTGCCAGCAGTCCCCGGTTGACCTACGAGCAGTACTTC.

The CDR3 protein is CASKGPRTTNEKLFF. CDR3 bases: TGTGCCAGTAAGGGGCCGAGAACAACTAATGAAAAACTGTTTTTT. V is TRBV19 and J is TRBJ1-4; tentatively, D is TRBD1 (5 bases). CDR3 length: 15 amino acids. Trimming left V 7 bases short and J 0 bases short, with 12 bases between. Germline lookup yields CDR1 LNHDA and CDR2 SQIVND (reference sequence).

The chain is built from TRBV7-6 and TRBJ2-7; weak D call: TRBD1 (6 bases). V lost 1 base, J lost 1 base, and 14 bases lay in between. CDR1 and CDR2 from the germline V gene are SGHVS and FNYEAQ. The CDR3 has 16 amino acids. CDR3 residues: CASSLGRRTVSYEQYF. The CDR3 DNA follows: TGTGCCAGCAGCTTAGGGAGGAGGACAGTTTCCTACGAGCAGTACTTC.

The chain links TRBV19 to TRBJ1-3, with a weak D call TRBD1 (5 bases). Trimming took off 9 bases at V and 1 base at J, with 22 bases between the two ends. The germline V gene encodes CDR1 LNHDA and CDR2 SQIVND (reference sequence). This CDR3 comprises 17 residues. CDR3 amino acids: CASVGLPPLTSGNTIYF. The DNA for the CDR3 is TGTGCCAGCGTGGGACTGCCACCTCTTACTTCTGGAAACACCATATATTTT.

This clone was detected a few times. The chain combines TRBV7-7 with TRBJ2-2, with D possibly TRBD1 on 5 matching bases. Trimming cost V 1 base and J 3 bases, with 12 bases left between them. The CDR3 is 16 amino acids. The germline V gene has CDR1 SSHAT and CDR2 FNYEAQ (reference sequence). The CDR3 DNA reads TGTGCCAGCAGCTTAGGAAGGGGAACCGACACCGGGGAGCTGTTTTTT. It is translated as CASSLGRGTDTGELFF. The full variable domain, with the rest looked up from reference TRBV7-7 and TRBJ2-2, is GAGVSQSPRYKVTKRGQDVTLRCDPISSHATLYWYQQALGQGPEFLTYFNYEAQPDKSGLPSDRFSAERPEGSISTLTIQRTEQRDSAMYRCASSLGRGTDTGELFFGEGSRLTVL.